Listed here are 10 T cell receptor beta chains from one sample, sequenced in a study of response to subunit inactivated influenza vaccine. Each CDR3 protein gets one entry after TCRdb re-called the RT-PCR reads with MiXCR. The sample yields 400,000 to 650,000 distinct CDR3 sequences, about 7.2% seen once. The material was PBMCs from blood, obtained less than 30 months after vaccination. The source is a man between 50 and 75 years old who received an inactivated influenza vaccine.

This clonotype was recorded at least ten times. CDR3 sequence (DNA): TGTGCCAGCGGCAGGTACCACGAGCAGTACTTC. Protein: CASGRYHEQYF. The chain has TRBV7-9 and TRBJ2-7, with unresolved D. V lost 8 bases, J lost 5 bases, and 10 bases lay in between. The V gene's germline CDR1 is SEHNR and CDR2 FQNEAQ (reference sequence). This CDR3 is 11 amino acids long.

The CDR3 coding sequence is TGTGCCAGCAGTTACCAGGACAGGGGGCGACAGCCCCAGCATTTT. Its translation: CASSYQDRGRQPQHF. V and J are TRBV6-2 or TRBV6-3 and TRBJ1-5; TRBD1 matches at 11 bases. The ends lost 2 bases at V and 7 bases at J; junction bases unmatched: 4. The CDR3 length is 15 residues. CDR1 is MNHEY, CDR2 SVGEGT, per germline.

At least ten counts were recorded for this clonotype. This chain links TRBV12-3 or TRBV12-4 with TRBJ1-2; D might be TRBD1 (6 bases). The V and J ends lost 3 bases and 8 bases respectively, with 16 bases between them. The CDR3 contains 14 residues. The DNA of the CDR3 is TGTGCCAGCAGTTTCCGACAGGCCCTCGGGGGCTACACCTTC. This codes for CASSFRQALGGYTF.

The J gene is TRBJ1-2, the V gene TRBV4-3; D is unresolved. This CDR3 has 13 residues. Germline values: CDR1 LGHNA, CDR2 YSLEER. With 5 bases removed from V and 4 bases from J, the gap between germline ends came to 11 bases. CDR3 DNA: TGCGCCAGCAGCGCCCGACGGGGCTATGGCTACACCTTC. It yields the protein CASSARRGYGYTF.

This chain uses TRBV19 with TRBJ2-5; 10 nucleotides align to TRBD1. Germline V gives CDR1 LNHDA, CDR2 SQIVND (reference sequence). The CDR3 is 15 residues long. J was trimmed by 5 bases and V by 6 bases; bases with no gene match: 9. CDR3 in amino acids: CASSPGQGITETQYF. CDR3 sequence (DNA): TGTGCCAGTAGCCCGGGACAGGGGATAACGGAGACCCAGTACTTC. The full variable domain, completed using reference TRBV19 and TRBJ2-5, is DGGITQSPKYLFRKEGQNVTLSCEQNLNHDAMYWYRQDPGQGLRLIYYSQIVNDFQKGDIAEGYSVSREKKESFPLTVTSAQKNPTAFYLCASSPGQGITETQYFGPGTRLLVL.

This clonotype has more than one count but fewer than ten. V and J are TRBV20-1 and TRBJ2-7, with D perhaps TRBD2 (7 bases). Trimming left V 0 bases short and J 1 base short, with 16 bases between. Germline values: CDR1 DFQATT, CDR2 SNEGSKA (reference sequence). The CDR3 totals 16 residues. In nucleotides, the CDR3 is TGCAGTGCTAGAGATCTTGGAGGGGGGGTGTCCTACGAGCAGTACTTC. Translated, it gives CSARDLGGGVSYEQYF.

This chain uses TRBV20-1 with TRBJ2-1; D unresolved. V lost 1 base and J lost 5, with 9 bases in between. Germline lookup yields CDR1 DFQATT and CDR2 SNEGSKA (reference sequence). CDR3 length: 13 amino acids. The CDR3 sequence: CSARGVLNNEQFF. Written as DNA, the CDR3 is TGCAGTGCTAGAGGGGTACTGAACAATGAGCAGTTCTTC.

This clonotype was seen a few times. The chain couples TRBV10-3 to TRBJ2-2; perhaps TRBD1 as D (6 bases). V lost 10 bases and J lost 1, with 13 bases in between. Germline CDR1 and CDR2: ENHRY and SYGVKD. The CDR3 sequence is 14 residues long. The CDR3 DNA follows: TGTGCCACCCAGACGGACAGGAACACCGGGGAGCTGTTTTTT. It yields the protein CATQTDRNTGELFF.

In DNA, the CDR3 is TGTGCCAGCAGCTACGGGACAGTATTCACTGAAGCTTTCTTT. This translates into CASSYGTVFTEAFF. This chain uses TRBV5-6 with TRBJ1-1; 7 positions agree with TRBD1. V dropped 3 bases and J dropped 4; count of bases not matched to a gene: 6. Per germline, CDR1 SGHDT and CDR2 YYEEEE. CDR3 length: 14 amino acids.

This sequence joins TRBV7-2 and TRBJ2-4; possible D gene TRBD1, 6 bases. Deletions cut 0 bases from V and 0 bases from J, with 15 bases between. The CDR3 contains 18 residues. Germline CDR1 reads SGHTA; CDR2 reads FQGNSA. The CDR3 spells CASSLAQAGELAKNIQYF. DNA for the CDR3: TGTGCCAGCAGCTTAGCCCAGGCAGGGGAACTAGCCAAAAACATTCAGTACTTC.